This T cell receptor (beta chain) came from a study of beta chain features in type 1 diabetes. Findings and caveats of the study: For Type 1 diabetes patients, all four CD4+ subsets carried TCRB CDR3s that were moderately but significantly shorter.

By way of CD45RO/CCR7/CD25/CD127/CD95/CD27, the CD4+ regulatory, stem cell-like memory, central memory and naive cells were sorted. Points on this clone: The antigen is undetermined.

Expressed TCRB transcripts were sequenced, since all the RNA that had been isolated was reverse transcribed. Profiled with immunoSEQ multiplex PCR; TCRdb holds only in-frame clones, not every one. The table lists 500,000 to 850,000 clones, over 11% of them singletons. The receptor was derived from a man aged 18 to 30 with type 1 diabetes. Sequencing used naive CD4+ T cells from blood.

The CDR3 DNA reads TGTGCCAGCAGTGAATCGCCCCTCTCCGAGCAGTACTTC. This sequence encodes CASSESPLSEQYF. V gene TRBV25-1 combines with J gene TRBJ2-7; D not resolved. This CDR3 is 13 amino acids long. The germline V gene has CDR1 MGHDK and CDR2 SYGVNS. V shed 1 base and J shed 6 bases, with 10 bases lying between them.